This T cell receptor beta chain was observed in a study of tumor-infiltrating lymphocytes in primary liver carcinoma. From approximately 450 ng total RNA, TCR beta cDNA was generated with a primer in the constant region. Slightly modified ARM-PCR, run as three nested multiplex PCR rounds, produced the TCR beta libraries. Running 9 to 11 cycles apiece, the first two PCR rounds relied on TRBV1-TRBV30 forward primers together with a C-beta reverse primer. MiXCR was run by TCRdb on the multiplex PCR reads, yielding one entry per CDR3 protein. The sample shows approximately 120,000 distinct CDR3 sequences, 64% of them seen only once. Both RNA and DNA were isolated together from approximately 20-30 mg of bulk tissue that had not been sorted. Patients were treatment-naive with chronic HBV infection. In its sample, this clonotype was seen a few times. Mismatch with germline at one junction end may stem from a read error.

The CDR3 sequence is 13 residues long. Germline V CDR1 and CDR2: SQVTM, ANQGSEA. The chain employs TRBV29-1 and TRBJ1-1, with a possible D match to TRBD1 (6 bases). This TCR was recovered from a woman aged 55-69 years with primary liver carcinoma and hepatitis B virus infection. The sample was liver tumor tissue from sampling region 3. As for subset: tumor region T3, left-lateral pole. The DNA of the CDR3 is TGCAGCGCCCCCGGACAGATGAACACTGAAGCTTCCTTT. This gives the protein CSAPGQMNTEASF. Based on the CDR3 plus reference TRBV29-1 and TRBJ1-1, the full variable domain is SAVISQKPSRDICQRGTSLTIQCQVDSQVTMMFWYRQQPGQSLTLIATANQGSEATYESGFVIDKFPISRPNLTFSTLTVSNMSPEDSSIYLCSAPGQMNTEASFGQGTRLTVV.